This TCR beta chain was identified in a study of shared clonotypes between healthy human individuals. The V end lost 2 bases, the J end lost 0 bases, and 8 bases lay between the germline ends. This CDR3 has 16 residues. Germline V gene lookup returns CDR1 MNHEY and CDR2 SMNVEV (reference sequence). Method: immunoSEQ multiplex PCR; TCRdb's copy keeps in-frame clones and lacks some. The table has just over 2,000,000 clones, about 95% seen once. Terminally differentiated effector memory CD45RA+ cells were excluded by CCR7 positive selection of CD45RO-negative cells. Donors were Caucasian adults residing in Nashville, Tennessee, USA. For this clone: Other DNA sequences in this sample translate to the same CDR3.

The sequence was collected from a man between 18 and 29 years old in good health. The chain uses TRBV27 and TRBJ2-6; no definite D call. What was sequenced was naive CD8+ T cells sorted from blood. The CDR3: CASSLVGVSGANVLTF. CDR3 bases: TGTGCCAGCAGTTTAGTTGGGGTCTCTGGGGCCAACGTCCTGACTTTC.